The 19 T cell receptor beta chains below come from one sample, sequenced in a study of cytomegalovirus exposure and HLA in healthy donors. Here immunoSEQ multiplex PCR was the method, and the copy in TCRdb shows in-frame clones only, minus some. The sample consists of fewer than 60,000 clones, roughly nine tenths of them appearing once. The sample was PBMCs. The receptors stem from a woman aged 18-29 years in good health and CMV-seronegative.

The rearrangement links TRBV11-2 to TRBJ2-5; 8 nucleotides align to TRBD1. The CDR3 consists of 15 residues. The germline CDR1 and CDR2 sequences are SGHAT and FQNNGV. V shed 5 bases and J 2 bases; nucleotides not matched to a gene: 7. CDR3 nucleotides: TGTGCCAGCAGCCCTGGGACAGGCGGACAAGAGACCCAGTACTTC. Its protein is CASSPGTGGQETQYF.

The CDR3 coding sequence is TGCAGCGTTGGGAACACGGGACACACCTATGGCTACACCTTC. It encodes CSVGNTGHTYGYTF. This chain uses TRBV29-1 with TRBJ1-2; maybe TRBD1 (6 bases). Per the germline V gene, CDR1 is SQVTM and CDR2 is ANQGSEA. There are 14 residues in the CDR3. The germline V and J ends were trimmed by 4 bases and 4 bases, with 16 bases remaining between them. The whole variable domain, filled in from reference TRBV29-1 and TRBJ1-2, reads SAVISQKPSRDICQRGTSLTIQCQVDSQVTMMFWYRQQPGQSLTLIATANQGSEATYESGFVIDKFPISRPNLTFSTLTVSNMSPEDSSIYLCSVGNTGHTYGYTFGSGTRLTVV.

The chain is built from TRBV28 and TRBJ2-7, with TRBD2 identical over 10 bases. V gave up 7 bases and J gave up 3 bases; unmatched junction bases: 3. The germline CDR1 and CDR2 sequences are MDHEN and SYDVKM. The CDR3 has 13 residues. This CDR3 reads CASILAGGYEQYF. The CDR3 DNA is TGTGCCAGCATATTAGCGGGAGGCTACGAGCAGTACTTC.

The V gene is TRBV28, the J gene TRBJ2-3, with D uncertain. V was cut by 1 base and J by 2 bases, with 7 bases left in between. The CDR3 sequence is 14 residues long. Germline V CDR1 and CDR2: MDHEN, SYDVKM. CDR3 DNA sequence: TGTGCCAGCAGTTTATACCAGTCCACAGATACGCAGTATTTT. This codes for CASSLYQSTDTQYF.

The chain carries TRBV5-6 and TRBJ1-3; D is perhaps TRBD1 (5 bases). The CDR3 extends over 14 amino acids. Germline loops: CDR1 SGHDT, CDR2 YYEEEE. The V end lost 3 bases, the J end lost 0 bases, and 7 bases lay between the germline ends. The CDR3 nucleotides are TGTGCCAGCAGCTCGGGGGGCTCTGGAAACACCATATATTTT. Translation gives CASSSGGSGNTIYF.

The V and J genes are TRBV6-6 and TRBJ2-7; a possible D gene is TRBD2 (6 bases). CDR3 size: 14 residues. V was trimmed by 6 bases and J by 0 bases, leaving 12 bases between them. Germline CDR1 reads MNHNY; CDR2 reads SVGAGI (reference sequence). The CDR3 DNA reads TGTGCCAGCAGAGAGATGGGACTCTCCTACGAGCAGTACTTC. Its protein product is CASREMGLSYEQYF.

DNA of the CDR3: TGTGCCAGCAGTCCAGCGGGGTACTCCTACAATGAGCAGTTCTTC. It specifies CASSPAGYSYNEQFF. The J gene is TRBJ2-1, the V gene TRBV6-6; 7 bases agree with TRBD2. CDR3 length: 15 amino acids. V lost 5 bases, J lost 0 bases, and 4 bases stayed unmatched. CDR1 is MNHNY, CDR2 SVGAGI, per germline (reference sequence).

This chain links TRBV2 with TRBJ2-2; 8 bases fit TRBD1. Germline trimming cut 8 bases from V and 6 bases from J; bases unmatched to any gene: 11. CDR1 is SNHLY, CDR2 FYNNEI, per germline. This CDR3 has 15 amino acids. In DNA, the CDR3 is TGTGCCAGCGTGCAGGAGGCAGGGGGCCCCGGGGAGCTGTTTTTT. Translation: CASVQEAGGPGELFF.

This clone was counted only a few times. The chain employs TRBV25-1 and TRBJ1-4; TRBD1 might be the D (6 bases). Germline CDR1 and CDR2: MGHDK and SYGVNS. The V and J ends lost 3 bases and 3 bases respectively, with 14 bases between them. The CDR3 is 16 residues long. CDR3 sequence reads: CASSESNPGANEKLFF. CDR3 nucleotides: TGTGCCAGCAGTGAGTCCAATCCAGGGGCTAATGAAAAACTGTTTTTT.

V usage is TRBV30 and J usage is TRBJ1-2, with TRBD1 as a possible D gene (6 bases). The CDR3 totals 13 residues. The V end lost 7 bases, the J end lost 5 bases, and 17 bases lay between the germline ends. Germline CDR1 is GTSNPN and CDR2 is SVGIG (reference sequence). CDR3: CASRPGDRYGYTF. CDR3 DNA sequence: TGTGCCTCTAGGCCAGGGGATCGTTATGGCTACACCTTC.

This chain joins TRBV5-1 and TRBJ2-7; D might be TRBD2 (6 bases). CDR1 and CDR2 from the germline V gene are SGHRS and YFSETQ. This CDR3 comprises 13 residues. V was cut by 0 bases and J by 3 bases, with 7 bases left in between. CDR3 nucleotides: TGCGCCAGCAGCTTGGTGACTAGCTACGAGCAGTACTTC. It specifies CASSLVTSYEQYF.

This chain connects TRBV27 to TRBJ2-7; 10 nucleotides match TRBD1. V lost 4 bases to trimming and J lost 2 bases; unmatched junction nucleotides: 11. The germline CDR1 and CDR2 sequences are MNHEY and SMNVEV (reference sequence). The CDR3 runs to 17 residues. CDR3 nucleotide sequence: TGTGCCAGCAGTTCCCTCGGTGGGGACAGGGGCACCTACGAGCAGTACTTC. This codes for CASSSLGGDRGTYEQYF.

This sequence joins TRBV10-3 and TRBJ1-2, with TRBD1 matching over 7 bases. CDR3 length: 15 residues. Trimming removed 2 bases from V and 4 bases from J; junction bases left unmatched: 7. CDR1 and CDR2 (germline): ENHRY, SYGVKD. For the CDR3, the DNA is TGTGCCATCAGTGAGGTCCCAGGGGGAGTCTATGGCTACACCTTC. This translates into CAISEVPGGVYGYTF.

CDR3 in amino acids: CASSLGRETEAFF. The CDR3 DNA sequence: TGTGCCAGCAGCTTAGGCAGGGAAACTGAAGCTTTCTTT. The gene calls are TRBV11-1 and TRBJ1-1; D is perhaps TRBD1 (5 bases). The germline gives CDR1 SGHAT, CDR2 FQDESV (reference sequence). V was clipped by 1 base and J by 5 bases, with 8 bases between them. The CDR3 consists of 13 residues.

This chain links TRBV2 with TRBJ2-1; tentatively, D is TRBD1 (5 bases). This CDR3 comprises 11 residues. In germline, CDR1 is SNHLY, CDR2 FYNNEI. Trimming took 8 bases from V and 6 from J, leaving 8 bases between them. CDR3 DNA: TGTGCCAGCGGCAGGGCCAATGAGCAGTTCTTC. Translated, it gives CASGRANEQFF.

This rearrangement joins TRBV9 to TRBJ1-1, with D perhaps TRBD1 (6 bases). V was shortened by 0 bases and J by 3 bases, with 9 bases between the two germline ends. Germline loops: CDR1 SGDLS, CDR2 YYNGEE. The CDR3 spans 14 residues. The CDR3 DNA reads as TGTGCCAGCAGCGTAGACAGGGCGGACACTGAAGCTTTCTTT. Translating gives CASSVDRADTEAFF.

This chain connects TRBV2 to TRBJ2-7; 9 nucleotides match TRBD2. The CDR3 runs 14 residues. Germline lookup yields CDR1 SNHLY and CDR2 FYNNEI. After removal of 4 bases from V and 4 bases from J, the junction contained 5 bases not matched to a gene. The CDR3 loop reads CASSGREGLYEQYF. The CDR3 DNA follows: TGTGCCAGCAGTGGGCGGGAGGGCCTGTACGAGCAGTACTTC.

The chain couples TRBV19 to TRBJ2-7; 10 nucleotides line up with TRBD1. V gave up 3 bases and J gave up 3 bases; unmatched junction bases: 5. The germline V gene has CDR1 LNHDA and CDR2 SQIVND (reference sequence). The CDR3 is 15 residues long. The CDR3 DNA sequence: TGTGCCAGTAGTATTCGGGACAGGGGTGGCTACGAGCAGTACTTC. This encodes CASSIRDRGGYEQYF.

This clone is labeled medium-sized. The gene calls are TRBV21-1 and TRBJ1-6. TRBV21-1 is noted as a pseudogene. This CDR3 has 18 amino acids. CDR3 nucleotides: TGTGCCAGCAGCAAATGGGGAGTTGTGGTCATCAATAATTCACCCCTCCACTTT. Protein: CASSKWGVVVINNSPLHF.